This TCR beta chain was retrieved from a study of PD-1 blockade in classical Hodgkin lymphoma. Profiling relied on immunoSEQ multiplex PCR, and the TCRdb table lists in-frame clones only, not all of them. The top ten clones hold roughly 10% of a sample with 90,000 to 95,000 clones, nearly 90% of them seen once. Study-wide findings and caveats: Nivolumab initiated under 1 year post-ASCT led to patient exclusion. The CD4+ diversity rise by C4D1 was clearest in complete responders. Baseline diversity was lower in partial responders and progressors than complete responders.

In regard to this clone: Antigen specificity is unknown.

The CDR3 runs to 17 residues. The germline CDR1 and CDR2 sequences are SEHNR and FQNEAQ (reference sequence). Trimming took 5 bases from V and 4 from J; bases not matched to a gene: 11. Each patient's relapse followed autologous stem cell transplantation, and brentuximab vedotin exposure varied. Complete response, partial response or progressive disease constituted the best response categories observed. This specimen consisted of peripheral blood mononuclear cells (PBMCs), obtained before the second cycle of nivolumab. The receptor was derived from a human donor with classical Hodgkin lymphoma. The genes are TRBV7-9 and TRBJ2-3; 11 bases match TRBD2. DNA for the CDR3: TGTGCCAGCAGCCTAACCGGGACTAGCGGTATCGCAGATACGCAGTATTTT. Its protein is CASSLTGTSGIADTQYF.